The next 15 T cell receptor beta chains were all read from a single sample in a study of T cell responses to AZD1222 COVID-19 vaccine. Clones were sequenced by immunoSEQ multiplex PCR, and TCRdb holds only the in-frame ones, with some missing. The table has around 160,000 clones, about 91% seen once. Sample: peripheral blood, taken on day 0 of AZD1222 vaccination. The receptors were sampled from an adult in good health.

CDR3 coding DNA: TGTGCCAGCGCCGGGACTAGCTCCTACGAGCAGTACTTC. This translates into CASAGTSSYEQYF. The V and J genes are TRBV28 and TRBJ2-7; 8 bases map to TRBD2. This CDR3 has 13 residues. Germline V lookup: CDR1 MDHEN, CDR2 SYDVKM. Unmatched junction bases numbered 3, after V lost 8 bases and J lost 0 bases. The full variable domain, completed using reference TRBV28 and TRBJ2-7, is DVKVTQSSRYLVKRTGEKVFLECVQDMDHENMFWYRQDPGLGLRLIYFSYDVKMKEKGDIPEGYSVSREKKERFSLILESASTNQTSMYLCASAGTSSYEQYFGPGTRLTVT.

The chain couples TRBV6-5 to TRBJ1-2, with D perhaps matching TRBD1 (5 bases). The CDR3 is made up of 16 amino acids. The germline CDR1 and CDR2 sequences are MNHEY and SVGAGI. V gave up 0 bases and J gave up 3 bases, with 14 bases separating them. CDR3 amino acids: CASSYSDPRGDYGYTF. CDR3 sequence (DNA): TGTGCCAGCAGTTACTCGGATCCAAGGGGAGACTATGGCTACACCTTC.

For this clone: Relative to the germline gene, one junction end is altered; a read error may explain this. This rearrangement joins TRBV24-1 to TRBJ1-3; D is uncertain. This CDR3 region has 15 residues. From germline, CDR1 is KGHDR and CDR2 SFDVKD. In nucleotides, the CDR3 is TGTGCCACCAGTGATGGGTCACTCTCTGGAAGCACCATATATTTT. This translates into CATSDGSLSGSTIYF.

The V call is TRBV6-6, the J call TRBJ1-5, with 10 bases fitting TRBD1. CDR3 size: 16 residues. Trimming at V came to 2 bases and at J to 6 bases, leaving 7 bases not matched to a gene. Germline V gene lookup returns CDR1 MNHNY and CDR2 SVGAGI (reference sequence). For the CDR3, the DNA is TGTGCCAGCAGTTACGCCGACAGGGGGCCGGGTCAGCCCCAGCATTTT. The encoded protein is CASSYADRGPGQPQHF.

V and J are TRBV7-9 and TRBJ2-3; TRBD2 matches 11 bases. The CDR3 totals 16 residues. CDR1 SEHNR and CDR2 FQNEAQ come from the germline V gene (reference sequence). Trimming removed 4 bases from V and 2 bases from J; junction bases left unmatched: 5. The chain's CDR3 is CASSWRLAGTTDTQYF. As DNA, the CDR3 is TGTGCCAGCAGCTGGAGACTAGCGGGGACCACAGATACGCAGTATTTT.

The chain couples TRBV10-3 to TRBJ2-1, with 8 bases identical to TRBD2. CDR1 ENHRY and CDR2 SYGVKD come from the germline V gene. V was pared by 4 bases and J by 4 bases, with 3 bases of the junction left unmatched. This CDR3 has 14 residues. CDR3 amino acids: CAISAGTRYNEQFF. The CDR3 region has the DNA TGTGCCATCAGTGCCGGGACTAGGTACAATGAGCAGTTCTTC.

This chain connects TRBV6-5 to TRBJ1-1, with D tentatively TRBD1 (5 bases). V was trimmed by 7 bases and J by 2 bases, leaving 14 bases between them. Germline assignment: CDR1 MNHEY and CDR2 SVGAGI. This CDR3 spans 14 amino acids. The CDR3 DNA reads as TGTGCCAGCATGTTTGGGGGGATAAACACTGAAGCTTTCTTT. This translates into CASMFGGINTEAFF.

The chain uses TRBV7-3 and TRBJ1-6; D is ambiguous. The length of the CDR3 is 13 residues. V lost 5 bases and J 2 bases, leaving 4 bases between the germline ends. Germline loops: CDR1 SGHTA, CDR2 FQGTGA. Written as DNA, the CDR3 is TGTGCCAGCAGCGAGACCTATAATTCACCCCTCCACTTT. As protein: CASSETYNSPLHF.

This sequence joins TRBV7-8 and TRBJ1-4; D might be TRBD1 (5 bases). Trimming left V 5 bases short and J 9 bases short, with 19 bases between. The CDR3 spans 15 residues. Germline V CDR1 and CDR2: SGHVS, FQNEAQ. The CDR3 protein is CASSPPGTVQQKLFF. The CDR3 DNA reads as TGTGCCAGCAGCCCCCCCGGGACGGTCCAACAAAAACTGTTTTTT.

This clone appeared a few times. The rearrangement uses TRBV7-8 and TRBJ2-1; 10 nucleotides align to TRBD1. Germline values: CDR1 SGHVS, CDR2 FQNEAQ. Losses at the gene ends were 6 bases for V and 7 bases for J; bases not matched to a gene: 18. The CDR3 loop spans 18 amino acids. The CDR3 bases are TGTGCCAGCAGACTACCATATAGGACAGGGGGTGTGAGGAATGAGCAGTTCTTC. Translating it yields CASRLPYRTGGVRNEQFF.

This clone was seen many times. The V call is TRBV7-3, the J call TRBJ2-1; TRBD1 matches at 8 bases. CDR3 length: 16 amino acids. Germline values: CDR1 SGHTA, CDR2 FQGTGA. V was pared by 1 base and J by 0 bases, with 2 bases of the junction left unmatched. The CDR3 sequence is CASSLKDRGSYNEQFF. The CDR3, as DNA: TGTGCCAGCAGCTTAAAAGACAGGGGCTCCTACAATGAGCAGTTCTTC.

The chain carries TRBV24-1 and TRBJ2-2; 10 positions agree with TRBD1. CDR1 is KGHDR, CDR2 SFDVKD, per germline. The CDR3 consists of 17 residues. Trimming at V came to 3 bases and at J to 2 bases, leaving 5 bases not matched to a gene. In nucleotides, the CDR3 is TGTGCCACCAGTGATCCTGGGACAGGGGACAACACCGGGGAGCTGTTTTTT. This codes for CATSDPGTGDNTGELFF.

V gene TRBV7-8 combines with J gene TRBJ2-5, with D possibly being TRBD1 or TRBD2 (5 bases each). In germline, CDR1 is SGHVS, CDR2 FQNEAQ. V was pared by 5 bases and J by 5 bases, with 18 bases between. The CDR3 is 15 amino acids. In DNA form, the CDR3 reads TGTGCCAGCAGCCCCCTGGCGATACGGGGCGAGACCCAGTACTTC. This codes for CASSPLAIRGETQYF.

The rearrangement joins TRBV13 to TRBJ2-7; D is possibly TRBD1 (6 bases). V was shortened by 5 bases and J by 9 bases, with 20 bases between the two germline ends. The CDR3 runs to 14 residues. Germline V gives CDR1 PRHDT, CDR2 FYEKMQ (reference sequence). The CDR3: CASSTPRGPSVQYF. CDR3 coding DNA: TGTGCCAGCAGCACCCCCAGGGGCCCCTCTGTGCAGTACTTC.

As for this clone: One end of the junction varies from germline; a read error may be responsible. The V call is TRBV28, the J call TRBJ1-2; 7 bases fit TRBD1. The CDR3 spans 15 residues. In germline, CDR1 is MDHEN, CDR2 SYDVKM. CDR3: CASNLGGQQTQGYTF. CDR3 nucleotides: TGTGCCAGCAATTTAGGGGGCCAACAAACACAAGGCTACACCTTC.